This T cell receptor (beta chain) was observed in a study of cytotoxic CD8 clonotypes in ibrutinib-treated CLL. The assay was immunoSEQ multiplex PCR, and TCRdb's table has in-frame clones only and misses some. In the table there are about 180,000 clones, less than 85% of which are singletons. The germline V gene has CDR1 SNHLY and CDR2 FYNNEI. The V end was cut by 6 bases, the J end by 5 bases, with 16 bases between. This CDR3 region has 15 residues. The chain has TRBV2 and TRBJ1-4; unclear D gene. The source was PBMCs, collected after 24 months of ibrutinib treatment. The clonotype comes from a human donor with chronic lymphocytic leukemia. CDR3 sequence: CASRYHRTLNEKLFF. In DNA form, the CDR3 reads TGTGCCAGCAGGTACCATAGAACACTCAATGAAAAACTGTTTTTT.